Shown below are 28 T cell receptor beta chains from a single sample sequenced in a study of vaccination and CD4 T cells after COVID-19. Regarding treatment: 10-day PBMC culture with coronavirus spike peptide pools or control peptides (ViraFEST assay). Ahead of the COVID-19 pandemic (2011-2018), the CD4+ T cells of the unexposed donor were collected. No cognate antigen is known for these TCRs. The study sequenced cultured CD4+ T cell DNA using the Oncomine TCR Beta short-read assay. TCRdb independently ran MiXCR on the PCR reads; one entry per CDR3 protein. This table has some 9,700 distinct CDR3 sequences, 55% to 75% appearing once. Sequencing was carried out using CD4+ T cells from blood, cultured in vitro. The source is a human donor in good health.

As regards this clonotype: One junction end does not reproduce the germline sequence, and a read error may be involved. V and J are TRBV29-1 and TRBJ2-3; the D gene could be TRBD1 or TRBD2 (5 bases each). Germline V gene sequence: CDR1 SQVTM, CDR2 ANQGSEA. The CDR3 length is 13 residues. The CDR3 region is CSVEEGTVYTQYF. The CDR3 nucleotides read TGCAGCGTAGAAGAGGGGACCGTATATACGCAGTATTTT.

This clonotype was counted a few times. The genes are TRBV20-1 and TRBJ1-5, with TRBD1 as a possible D gene (5 bases). The CDR3 is made up of 15 amino acids. Trimming stripped 5 bases from V and 3 bases from J, with 17 bases between. CDR1 DFQATT and CDR2 SNEGSKA come from the germline V gene (reference sequence). CDR3: CSADGTQGFNQPQHF. The CDR3 DNA is TGCAGTGCTGACGGGACGCAGGGCTTCAATCAGCCCCAGCATTTT.

A single count supports this clonotype. The chain employs TRBV30 and TRBJ2-1; 8 bases map to TRBD2. Per germline, CDR1 GTSNPN and CDR2 SVGIG (reference sequence). There are 14 residues in the CDR3. V lost 3 bases, J lost 8 bases, and 9 bases stayed unmatched. The CDR3 protein is CAWRLSGSSDEQFF. The CDR3 DNA is TGTGCCTGGAGACTGAGCGGGAGCTCCGATGAGCAGTTCTTC.

V usage is TRBV19 and J usage is TRBJ2-3; 9 bases map to TRBD1. The J segment lost 5 bases and the V segment lost 7 bases, leaving 16 bases of the junction unmatched. The CDR3 sequence is 17 residues long. Germline V lookup: CDR1 LNHDA, CDR2 SQIVND (reference sequence). The CDR3: CASTPFGRDRAVDTQYF. In DNA form, the CDR3 reads TGTGCCAGTACCCCCTTCGGTCGGGACAGGGCTGTAGATACGCAGTATTTT.

The chain joins TRBV6-1 to TRBJ1-1; possible D gene TRBD1, 6 bases. Trimming removed 7 bases at V and 1 base at J, with 16 bases between. CDR1 and CDR2 from the germline V gene are MNHNS and SASEGT. The CDR3 has 15 amino acids. Here the CDR3 DNA reads TGTGCCAGCAACCTGGGGGGGGCGAGGAACACTGAAGCTTTCTTT. The encoded protein is CASNLGGARNTEAFF.

The sample holds a few counts of this clonotype. This rearrangement joins TRBV6-1 to TRBJ1-2; weak D call: TRBD1 (5 bases). CDR1 is MNHNS, CDR2 SASEGT, per germline. V dropped 3 bases and J dropped 4 bases, with 9 bases sitting between them. The CDR3 has 13 amino acids. In DNA, the CDR3 is TGTGCCAGCAGTGACAGGGAGCTCTATGGCTACACCTTC. This codes for CASSDRELYGYTF.

The chain combines TRBV6-5 with TRBJ2-7, with 10 bases that match TRBD2. Germline CDR1 and CDR2: MNHEY and SVGAGI. This CDR3 contains 15 residues. After removal of 2 bases from V and 3 bases from J, the junction contained 4 bases not matched to a gene. CDR3 sequence reads: CASSYQAGGNYEQYF. The CDR3 bases are TGTGCCAGCAGTTACCAAGCGGGGGGGAACTACGAGCAGTACTTC.

The chain joins TRBV6-1 to TRBJ1-1; 7 nucleotides line up with TRBD1. V lost 2 bases to trimming and J lost 4 bases; unmatched junction nucleotides: 4. Germline-derived CDR1 and CDR2 are MNHNS and SASEGT. The CDR3 contains 14 residues. CDR3: CASSELHRGTEAFF. In DNA form, the CDR3 reads TGTGCCAGCAGTGAACTCCACAGGGGCACTGAAGCTTTCTTT.

The rearrangement links TRBV6-2 or TRBV6-3 to TRBJ2-7; 7 bases are shared with TRBD2. The ends lost 5 bases at V and 4 bases at J; junction bases unmatched: 11. The CDR3 has 15 amino acids. Germline assignment: CDR1 MNHEY and CDR2 SVGEGT. The chain's CDR3 is CASSPRGAGRYEQYF. DNA for the CDR3: TGTGCCAGCAGTCCGCGGGGAGCGGGACGGTACGAGCAGTACTTC.

This chain joins TRBV11-3 and TRBJ1-2; TRBD1 agrees at 7 bases. The V and J ends lost 5 bases and 4 bases, in that order; junction bases with no gene match: 4. CDR1 is SGHNT and CDR2 is YENEEA in the germline V gene. This CDR3 has 13 residues. The CDR3 DNA reads as TGTGCCAGCAGCCGACAGGGCGGCTATGGCTACACCTTC. Its protein product is CASSRQGGYGYTF.

V is TRBV20-1 and J is TRBJ2-7; 7 nucleotides line up with TRBD2. The germline V gene encodes CDR1 DFQATT and CDR2 SNEGSKA (reference sequence). V lost 8 bases to trimming and J lost 7 bases; unmatched junction nucleotides: 17. CDR3 length: 14 amino acids. The CDR3: CSPPSPAGAEEQYF. Written as DNA, the CDR3 is TGCAGTCCTCCTTCTCCCGCGGGAGCGGAGGAGCAGTACTTC.

The chain recombines TRBV20-1 with TRBJ2-1, with D tentatively TRBD2 (5 bases). Trimming took 3 bases from V and 7 from J, leaving 10 bases between them. There are 12 residues in the CDR3. Per the germline V gene, CDR1 is DFQATT and CDR2 is SNEGSKA (reference sequence). The CDR3 region is CSASAGGNEQFF. DNA for the CDR3: TGCAGTGCTAGCGCGGGTGGGAATGAGCAGTTCTTC.

On this clonotype itself: Mismatch with germline at one junction end may stem from a read error. The chain uses TRBV11-3 and TRBJ1-5; D ambiguous. In germline, CDR1 is SGHNT, CDR2 YENEEA. CDR3 length: 11 amino acids. The CDR3 bases are TGTGCCAGCCGCGTGGGCAGCTTCAAGTATTTT. Amino acids: CASRVGSFKYF.

The table lists this clonotype with a count of one. This sequence joins TRBV7-2 and TRBJ2-7; perhaps TRBD2 as D (7 bases). With 6 bases removed from V and 0 bases from J, the gap between germline ends came to 18 bases. Germline CDR1 and CDR2: SGHTA and FQGNSA. This CDR3 comprises 16 residues. This CDR3 is CASRPRAGAASYEQYF. In DNA form, the CDR3 reads TGTGCCAGCAGACCTAGGGCGGGGGCGGCCTCCTACGAGCAGTACTTC.

The V and J genes are TRBV14 and TRBJ2-7, with TRBD1 as a possible D gene (6 bases). This CDR3 region has 14 residues. Germline values: CDR1 SGHDN, CDR2 FVKESK. With 3 bases removed from V and 2 bases from J, the gap between germline ends came to 11 bases. The CDR3 region has the DNA TGTGCCAGCAGCCAGCTAGGACAGACCTACGAGCAGTACTTC. Translated: CASSQLGQTYEQYF.

The V call is TRBV5-4, the J call TRBJ1-1; maybe TRBD1 (5 bases). The germline V gene has CDR1 SGHNT and CDR2 YYREEE (reference sequence). V lost 4 bases to trimming and J lost 3 bases, with 16 bases between them. The CDR3 totals 15 residues. The CDR3 DNA sequence: TGTGCCAGCAGCCCCCGGGGGGGAGAATACACTGAAGCTTTCTTT. Translation: CASSPRGGEYTEAFF.

V and J are TRBV28 and TRBJ1-6; D unclear. Looked up from germline, CDR1 is MDHEN and CDR2 is SYDVKM. Trimming stripped 1 base from V and 18 bases from J, with 13 bases between. The CDR3 has 12 residues. CDR3: CASSLFLSAPHF. CDR3 coding DNA: TGTGCCAGCAGTTTATTCCTCTCTGCCCCCCACTTT. The variable domain in full, with the rest retrieved from reference TRBV28 and TRBJ1-6, is DVKVTQSSRYLVKRTGEKVFLECVQDMDHENMFWYRQDPGLGLRLIYFSYDVKMKEKGDIPEGYSVSREKKERFSLILESASTNQTSMYLCASSLFLSAPHFGNGTRLTVT.

This chain joins TRBV19 and TRBJ1-2; 9 bases are a match to TRBD1. Germline CDR1 and CDR2: LNHDA and SQIVND (reference sequence). This CDR3 region has 14 residues. The trim removed 7 bases at V and 8 bases at J, leaving 11 bases unmatched. The chain's CDR3 is CASIPTGGPSGYTF. The DNA for the CDR3 is TGTGCCAGTATACCGACAGGGGGGCCGAGCGGCTACACCTTC. The full variable domain, completed using reference TRBV19 and TRBJ1-2, is DGGITQSPKYLFRKEGQNVTLSCEQNLNHDAMYWYRQDPGQGLRLIYYSQIVNDFQKGDIAEGYSVSREKKESFPLTVTSAQKNPTAFYLCASIPTGGPSGYTFGSGTRLTVV.

The sample holds one count of this clonotype. The rearrangement uses TRBV19 and TRBJ1-1; weak D call: TRBD1 (5 bases). Germline V gene lookup returns CDR1 LNHDA and CDR2 SQIVND (reference sequence). V gave up 6 bases and J gave up 0 bases, with 8 bases separating them. The CDR3 sequence is 13 residues long. CDR3 residues: CASSRVLNTEAFF. The CDR3 region has the DNA TGTGCCAGTAGCAGGGTTTTGAACACTGAAGCTTTCTTT.

In its sample, this clonotype was seen a few times. The chain joins TRBV20-1 to TRBJ1-1, with TRBD1 matching 10 bases. The J segment lost 5 bases and the V segment lost 2 bases, leaving 8 bases of the junction unmatched. There are 15 residues in the CDR3. The germline CDR1 and CDR2 sequences are DFQATT and SNEGSKA (reference sequence). The CDR3 region has the DNA TGCAGTGCTAGATCACGGGACAGGGGTGGGACTGAAGCTTTCTTT. The encoded protein is CSARSRDRGGTEAFF.

V gene TRBV15 combines with J gene TRBJ1-2; possible D gene TRBD1, 5 bases. The ends were cut back, 4 bases at V and 2 bases at J, with 14 bases in the middle. The CDR3 loop spans 15 amino acids. Looked up from germline, CDR1 is LNHNV and CDR2 is YYDKDF (reference sequence). The CDR3 here is CATSKSGGENYGYTF. DNA for the CDR3: TGTGCCACCAGCAAAAGTGGAGGGGAGAACTATGGCTACACCTTC.

This clonotype was found a few times. The chain is built from TRBV6-1 and TRBJ2-7; 9 nucleotides agree with TRBD2. The CDR3 contains 13 residues. V was clipped by 11 bases and J by 2 bases; unmatched bases: 7. CDR1 and CDR2 from the germline V gene are MNHNS and SASEGT. The CDR3 loop reads CAVSAGGPYEQYF. CDR3 DNA sequence: TGTGCCGTTTCCGCGGGAGGGCCCTACGAGCAGTACTTC.

This chain connects TRBV20-1 to TRBJ2-1; D is uncertain. V was pared by 3 bases and J by 0 bases, with 12 bases between. The CDR3 contains 15 residues. Germline assignment: CDR1 DFQATT and CDR2 SNEGSKA (reference sequence). The CDR3 coding sequence is TGCAGTGCTAGCACCAGCACGAGCTCCTACAATGAGCAGTTCTTC. Translating it yields CSASTSTSSYNEQFF.

The V and J genes are TRBV20-1 and TRBJ1-1, with D possibly being TRBD1 (6 bases). Trimming removed 5 bases from V and 1 base from J, with 14 bases in between. This CDR3 is 14 amino acids long. Germline V lookup: CDR1 DFQATT, CDR2 SNEGSKA (reference sequence). The CDR3 DNA reads TGCAGTGCTCTAGGGACATTGTGGAACACTGAAGCTTTCTTT. Amino acid sequence: CSALGTLWNTEAFF.

The genes are TRBV20-1 and TRBJ1-6; D is unclear. The CDR3 is 13 amino acids. Trimming removed 1 base from V and 8 bases from J, with 9 bases in between. Germline-derived CDR1 and CDR2 are DFQATT and SNEGSKA (reference sequence). CDR3: CSARGAGDSPLHF. CDR3 nucleotide sequence: TGCAGTGCTAGAGGGGCGGGTGATTCACCCCTCCACTTT.

The table lists this clonotype with a few counts. This sequence joins TRBV28 and TRBJ1-1, with a tentative D call TRBD1 (6 bases). The CDR3 covers 16 residues. V shed 3 bases and J shed 0 bases, with 14 bases lying between them. Looked up from germline, CDR1 is MDHEN and CDR2 is SYDVKM. The CDR3 spells CASSLVAGALNTEAFF. CDR3 nucleotide sequence: TGTGCCAGCAGTTTGGTGGCAGGGGCCCTGAACACTGAAGCTTTCTTT.

The V call is TRBV20-1, the J call TRBJ1-1; 8 bases match TRBD1. The length of the CDR3 is 14 residues. The junction had 7 bases not matched to a gene; V was cut back by 3 bases and J by 4 bases. Germline-derived CDR1 and CDR2 are DFQATT and SNEGSKA (reference sequence). This CDR3 is CSASKTGVTTEAFF. The DNA of the CDR3 is TGCAGTGCTAGTAAGACAGGGGTAACCACTGAAGCTTTCTTT.

The chain carries TRBV7-2 and TRBJ2-6, with 10 bases that match TRBD2. V lost 4 bases to trimming and J lost 0 bases; unmatched junction nucleotides: 12. CDR1 is SGHTA, CDR2 FQGNSA, per germline. The CDR3 has 20 residues. CDR3 amino acids: CASSSPWLAGESSGANVLTF. The CDR3 bases are TGTGCCAGCAGCTCCCCATGGCTAGCGGGAGAATCCTCTGGGGCCAACGTCCTGACTTTC.